The next 28 T cell receptor beta chains were all read from a single sample in a study of T cells in Graves' hyperthyroidism and ophthalmopathy. RNA transcripts provided the source from which TCR beta CDR3 regions were amplified. Researchers ran a first-round RT-PCR on the TCR CDR3 using the HTBI primer set. TCRdb re-called the multiplex PCR reads with MiXCR, one entry per CDR3 protein. The sample lists approximately 700,000 distinct CDR3 sequences, 16% occurring once. The specimen sequenced was blood. The receptors derive from a man between 18 and 35 years old with Graves' hyperthyroidism.

This clonotype has more than one count but fewer than ten. The chain employs TRBV5-1 and TRBJ2-7, with 7 positions matching TRBD2. Germline lookup yields CDR1 SGHRS and CDR2 YFSETQ. The CDR3 is 14 residues long. V shed 1 base and J 6 bases; nucleotides not matched to a gene: 7. DNA of the CDR3: TGCGCCAGCAGCTTGTCAGCGGGACTGGGCGAGCAGTACTTC. As protein: CASSLSAGLGEQYF.

This clonotype was detected ten times or more. The chain combines TRBV12-3 or TRBV12-4 with TRBJ2-6, with D perhaps given as TRBD1 or TRBD2 (7 bases each). The CDR3 contains 18 residues. Trimming took 4 bases from V and 2 from J, leaving 18 bases between them. CDR3 residues: CASSSHGRGGPGANVLTF. For the CDR3, the DNA is TGTGCCAGCAGTTCCCACGGCAGGGGGGGACCTGGGGCCAACGTCCTGACTTTC.

In DNA form, the CDR3 reads TGCAGTGCTCAGCTAGGACTAGCGGCCTACGAGCAGTACTTC. Translation gives CSAQLGLAAYEQYF. The chain is built from TRBV20-1 and TRBJ2-7; 10 nucleotides match TRBD2. The CDR3 covers 14 residues. V lost 5 bases to trimming and J lost 2 bases; unmatched junction nucleotides: 6. Looked up from germline, CDR1 is DFQATT and CDR2 is SNEGSKA (reference sequence).

The genes are TRBV12-3 or TRBV12-4 and TRBJ1-4; 7 bases map to TRBD1. The CDR3 runs to 14 residues. The J segment lost 8 bases and the V segment lost 3 bases, leaving 6 bases of the junction unmatched. DNA for the CDR3: TGTGCCAGCAGTTTGGAAGGGGGCGGCGAAAAACTGTTTTTT. Its protein product is CASSLEGGGEKLFF.

This chain links TRBV4-1 with TRBJ2-1; a weak D match, TRBD1 (6 bases). The V end lost 0 bases, the J end lost 6 bases, and 12 bases lay between the germline ends. This CDR3 is built from 15 residues. Germline V gives CDR1 MGHRA, CDR2 YSYEKL. This CDR3 is CASSQEDSIFNEQFF. The DNA for the CDR3 is TGCGCCAGCAGCCAAGAGGACAGTATCTTCAATGAGCAGTTCTTC.

This clonotype was observed once. This rearrangement joins TRBV6-1 to TRBJ2-5; D perhaps matches TRBD2 (5 bases). The CDR3 length is 14 residues. The germline V and J ends were trimmed by 7 bases and 5 bases, with 17 bases remaining between them. Germline V CDR1 and CDR2: MNHNS, SASEGT. CDR3 protein: CASTLGVEVETQYF. The CDR3 nucleotides are TGTGCCAGCACGCTCGGAGTGGAGGTGGAGACCCAGTACTTC.

This clonotype has a count of ten or more. The V and J genes are TRBV12-5 and TRBJ2-1; 12 nucleotides agree with TRBD2. CDR1 is LGHNT and CDR2 is FRNRAP in the germline V gene. The CDR3 totals 17 residues. J lost 10 bases, V lost 6 bases, and 16 bases had no gene match. CDR3 DNA sequence: TGTGCTAGTGGACGGCGACAAACTCGACTAGCGGGAGAGGAGCAGTTCTTC. This gives the protein CASGRRQTRLAGEEQFF.

This clonotype was counted ten times or more. The chain couples TRBV11-3 to TRBJ2-3, with D maybe TRBD2 (6 bases). V was shortened by 3 bases and J by 1 base, with 11 bases between the two germline ends. Germline assignment: CDR1 SGHNT and CDR2 YENEEA. CDR3 length equals 15 residues. The CDR3 region is CASSLGRDRTDTQYF. The CDR3 DNA is TGTGCCAGCAGCTTGGGGCGGGACCGCACAGATACGCAGTATTTT.

This clonotype appeared a few times. The DNA is left out, because the CDR3 cannot be placed on it with certainty; the CDR3 is given as TCRdb lists it. The V call is TRBV28, the J call TRBJ1-5; TRBD1 is the table's D call and was not checked against the DNA. Germline V gene sequence: CDR1 MDHEN, CDR2 SYDVKM. The CDR3 spans 18 amino acids, including both terminal residues. CDR3 residues: CASSSSTGKADSNQPQHF.

Only a few counts were recorded for this clonotype. The CDR3 DNA reads TGTGCCAGCAGAATATGGGTGGTAGCGGGAGTTTACGAGCAGTACTTC. Translation gives CASRIWVVAGVYEQYF. This chain uses TRBV6-1 with TRBJ2-7, with 9 bases that match TRBD2. Germline-derived CDR1 and CDR2 are MNHNS and SASEGT. This CDR3 is built from 16 residues. With V trimmed by 6 bases and J by 4 bases, 13 bases remained unmatched.

A word on this clonotype: One junction end disagrees with the germline gene, perhaps due to a read error. This chain links TRBV19 with TRBJ2-3, with D tentatively TRBD2 (7 bases). Per germline, CDR1 LNHDA and CDR2 SQIVND (reference sequence). The CDR3 totals 13 residues. The CDR3 loop is CASRIGGGDTQYF. The CDR3 nucleotides read TGTGCCAGTAGAATAGGGGGAGGGGATACGCAGTATTTT.

Regarding this clonotype: Being one base from a much bigger clone, this may be a read error. The chain joins TRBV20-1 to TRBJ2-1; tentative D call: TRBD1 (5 bases). CDR3 size: 12 residues. The germline V and J ends were trimmed by 1 base and 8 bases, with 9 bases remaining between them. The V gene's germline CDR1 is DFQATT and CDR2 SNEGSKA (reference sequence). The CDR3 region has the DNA TGCAGTGCTAGAGGGGGCGGACATGAGCAGTTCTTC. As protein: CSARGGGHEQFF.

The chain uses TRBV7-9 and TRBJ2-6; 11 nucleotides agree with TRBD1. Unmatched junction bases numbered 5, after V lost 1 base and J lost 0 bases. CDR3 size: 19 residues. Germline V lookup: CDR1 SEHNR, CDR2 FQNEAQ (reference sequence). CDR3 nucleotide sequence: TGTGCCAGCAGCTTAGGGGACAGGGGGAGACGCTCTGGGGCCAACGTCCTGACTTTC. Its protein is CASSLGDRGRRSGANVLTF.

This clonotype was observed at least ten times. The genes are TRBV20-1 and TRBJ1-5, with D tentatively TRBD1 (5 bases). Germline loops: CDR1 DFQATT, CDR2 SNEGSKA (reference sequence). V lost 4 bases and J lost 5, with 12 bases in between. The length of the CDR3 is 13 residues. In DNA form, the CDR3 reads TGCAGTGCTATCAATCAGGGTGATCAGCCCCAGCATTTT. Translating gives CSAINQGDQPQHF.

This clonotype was seen repeatedly, ten times or more. The chain recombines TRBV7-3 with TRBJ1-2; possible D gene TRBD1, 5 bases. Trimming pared 1 base from V and 4 bases from J, leaving 13 bases between. The V gene's germline CDR1 is SGHTA and CDR2 FQGTGA. The CDR3 loop spans 15 amino acids. The CDR3 region has the DNA TGTGCCAGCAGCTTAAGCGGTGGGGGTAGCTATGGCTACACCTTC. Amino acid sequence: CASSLSGGGSYGYTF.

This clonotype was seen at least ten times. The gene calls are TRBV6-1 and TRBJ2-7; D gene unclear. CDR3 length: 11 amino acids. CDR1 is MNHNS, CDR2 SASEGT, per germline. With 10 bases removed from V and 0 bases from J, the gap between germline ends came to 7 bases. The CDR3 here is CATRSSYEQYF. The CDR3 bases are TGTGCCACCAGATCCTCCTACGAGCAGTACTTC.

This clonotype was seen more than once but under ten times. The CDR3: CASSSAGTINYGYTF. The CDR3 region has the DNA TGCGCCAGCAGTTCGGCGGGGACTATTAACTATGGCTACACCTTC. The chain links TRBV5-1 to TRBJ1-2; perhaps TRBD1 as D (5 bases). The CDR3 sequence is 15 residues long. Germline V CDR1 and CDR2: SGHRS, YFSETQ. The V gene lost 5 bases and the J gene lost 1 base, with 15 bases spanning the gap.

This clonotype has at least ten counts. The V gene is TRBV24-1, the J gene TRBJ2-7; no reliable D call. Germline V gene lookup returns CDR1 KGHDR and CDR2 SFDVKD. The ends were cut back, 2 bases at V and 7 bases at J, with 5 bases in the middle. This CDR3 spans 11 amino acids. CDR3: CATSDWGEQYF. CDR3 sequence (DNA): TGTGCCACCAGTGATTGGGGTGAGCAGTACTTC.

This clonotype was recorded many times. The chain carries TRBV20-1 and TRBJ2-1; D might be TRBD2 (5 bases). Germline CDR1 is DFQATT and CDR2 is SNEGSKA (reference sequence). The V gene lost 6 bases and the J gene lost 6 bases, with 15 bases spanning the gap. The CDR3 contains 13 residues. The CDR3 coding sequence is TGCAGTGCCGAGGGTCCCCTGGCCAATGAGCAGTTCTTC. Translated, it gives CSAEGPLANEQFF.

This clonotype was seen only a few times. The CDR3 DNA reads as TGTGCCAGCTCACCATCGGGGAGGAACGGAAACACCATATATTTT. This encodes CASSPSGRNGNTIYF. This rearrangement joins TRBV18 to TRBJ1-3, with unresolved D. The CDR3 length is 15 residues. V was clipped by 2 bases and J by 4 bases, with 12 bases between them. The germline V gene has CDR1 KGHSH and CDR2 LQKENI.

This clonotype came up a few times. CDR3 nucleotide sequence: TGTGCCAGCAGCTTAGTATTAAACTCGAACTACGAGCAGTACTTC. Encoded protein: CASSLVLNSNYEQYF. The chain is built from TRBV7-2 and TRBJ2-7; D gene unclear. The CDR3 is made up of 15 amino acids. Trimming stripped 1 base from V and 3 bases from J, with 13 bases between. Germline loops: CDR1 SGHTA, CDR2 FQGNSA. The whole variable domain, filled in from reference TRBV7-2 and TRBJ2-7, reads GAGVSQSPSNKVTEKGKDVELRCDPISGHTALYWYRQSLGQGLEFLIYFQGNSAPDKSGLPSDRFSAERTGGSVSTLTIQRTQQEDSAVYLCASSLVLNSNYEQYFGPGTRLTVT.

This clonotype has only a few counts. The chain recombines TRBV20-1 with TRBJ2-5, with D tentatively TRBD1 or TRBD2 (5 bases each). Trimming took off 1 base at V and 4 bases at J, with 13 bases between the two ends. The CDR3 covers 14 residues. Germline CDR1 is DFQATT and CDR2 is SNEGSKA (reference sequence). The CDR3 is CSARVAGRGETQYF. CDR3 coding DNA: TGCAGTGCTAGAGTGGCAGGGAGAGGAGAGACCCAGTACTTC.

This clonotype has just a few counts. This chain links TRBV18 with TRBJ1-1; D is ambiguous. V lost 2 bases to trimming and J lost 4 bases, with 14 bases between them. The CDR3 runs to 15 residues. Germline V gives CDR1 KGHSH, CDR2 LQKENI. The CDR3 nucleotides read TGTGCCAGCTCACCAACCGCGGGGTATGGCACTGAAGCTTTCTTT. This encodes CASSPTAGYGTEAFF.

This clonotype occurred a few times. This CDR3 is missing its conserved last phenylalanine or tryptophan, likely due to a read error. The rearrangement links TRBV6-1 to TRBJ2-7, with D possibly TRBD1 on 5 matching bases. Trimming shortened V by 6 bases and J by 2 bases, and 14 bases separated the two germline ends. This CDR3 spans 14 amino acids. Germline CDR1 MNHNS, CDR2 SASEGT. The CDR3 region has the DNA TGTGCCAGCAGGCGCTCAAAGGGGACCTACGAGCAGTACCTC. Translated: CASRRSKGTYEQYL.

The table lists this clonotype with many counts. The rearrangement uses TRBV11-2 and TRBJ1-1; D is undetermined. Germline V lookup: CDR1 SGHAT, CDR2 FQNNGV. The V gene lost 11 bases and the J gene lost 4 bases, with 14 bases spanning the gap. The CDR3 is 12 amino acids. The CDR3 reads CAADIMGTEAFF. DNA for the CDR3: TGTGCCGCCGACATCATGGGCACTGAAGCTTTCTTT.

This clonotype has only a few counts. The gene calls are TRBV7-2 and TRBJ2-3, with 7 bases aligning to TRBD2. The CDR3 runs 15 residues. In germline, CDR1 is SGHTA, CDR2 FQGNSA. With 5 bases clipped from V and 4 bases from J, the junction kept 9 bases outside the gene matches. The CDR3 reads CASSPRAGVADTQYF. The CDR3 region has the DNA TGTGCCAGCAGCCCACGGGCGGGAGTGGCAGATACGCAGTATTTT.

The V gene is TRBV7-2, the J gene TRBJ2-7, with D perhaps TRBD1 (6 bases). Trimming removed 5 bases from V and 4 bases from J, with 12 bases in between. The germline V gene has CDR1 SGHTA and CDR2 FQGNSA. There are 13 residues in the CDR3. CDR3 sequence (DNA): TGTGCCAGCAGCACGGATGGACAGTACGAGCAGTACTTC. This gives the protein CASSTDGQYEQYF.

The sample holds many counts of this clonotype. CDR3: CASSEDSRNQPQHF. In DNA form, the CDR3 reads TGTGCCAGCAGTGAGGACTCGCGCAATCAGCCCCAGCATTTT. V gene TRBV2 combines with J gene TRBJ1-5; D is undetermined. V lost 3 bases to trimming and J lost 2 bases, with 8 bases between them. The germline CDR1 and CDR2 sequences are SNHLY and FYNNEI. The CDR3 length is 14 residues.